The next 24 T cell receptor beta chains were all read from a single sample in a study of blood T cell repertoires in COVID-19. Clones were read by immunoSEQ multiplex PCR, and TCRdb kept only the in-frame ones, dropping some. The repertoire holds under 300,000 clones, with under 85% as singletons. The sample comprised peripheral blood. All receptors come from a man in his thirties or forties who had recovered from COVID-19.

This clone was detected ten times or more. This chain connects TRBV7-9 to TRBJ2-1; 7 bases fit TRBD2. The length of the CDR3 is 14 residues. With V trimmed by 8 bases and J by 2 bases, 6 bases remained unmatched. CDR1 is SEHNR, CDR2 FQNEAQ, per germline (reference sequence). This CDR3 is CASPGEGTYNEQFF. In DNA form, the CDR3 reads TGTGCCAGCCCCGGGGAGGGCACCTACAATGAGCAGTTCTTC.

This clone was counted a single time. The chain employs TRBV3-1 (or the pseudogene TRBV3-2) and TRBJ2-1; 8 bases agree with TRBD2. The CDR3 has 15 residues. Germline V lookup: CDR1 LGHDT, CDR2 YNNKEL (reference sequence). V trimming: 2 bases; J trimming: 2 bases; junction bases outside the gene matches: 2. The CDR3: CASSQRGGTYNEQFF. The DNA of the CDR3 is TGTGCCAGCAGCCAACGGGGGGGAACCTACAATGAGCAGTTCTTC.

The chain carries TRBV6-5 and TRBJ2-3; TRBD1 agrees at 9 bases. This CDR3 is 13 amino acids long. Trimming cost V 10 bases and J 4 bases; bases outside gene matches: 6. Per germline, CDR1 MNHEY and CDR2 SVGAGI. The CDR3: CATDRGASDTQYF. DNA for the CDR3: TGTGCCACTGACAGGGGGGCTTCAGATACGCAGTATTTT.

This clone has just a few counts. The J gene is TRBJ1-1, the V gene TRBV5-4, with TRBD1 matching over 7 bases. With 8 bases clipped from V and 5 bases from J, the junction kept 9 bases outside the gene matches. The CDR3 contains 13 residues. CDR1 and CDR2 (germline): SGHNT, YYREEE (reference sequence). Here the CDR3 reads CASRTGFKTEAFF. The CDR3 nucleotides read TGTGCCAGTCGGACAGGCTTCAAGACTGAAGCTTTCTTT.

The CDR3 is CASSLDVWGAANTEAFF. As DNA, the CDR3 is TGTGCCAGCAGCTTAGATGTTTGGGGAGCTGCGAACACTGAAGCTTTCTTT. The chain uses TRBV11-2 and TRBJ1-1, with unresolved D. CDR3 length: 17 residues. Germline loops: CDR1 SGHAT, CDR2 FQNNGV. Trimming removed 0 bases at V and 1 base at J, with 15 bases between.

The chain carries TRBV3-1 (or the pseudogene TRBV3-2) and TRBJ1-2, with TRBD1 matching over 7 bases. V was clipped by 2 bases and J by 5 bases; unmatched bases: 5. Germline-derived CDR1 and CDR2 are LGHDT and YNNKEL (reference sequence). This CDR3 contains 14 residues. The CDR3 region has the DNA TGTGCCAGCAGCCAAACGACAGGGAGGTATGGCTACACCTTC. Its translation: CASSQTTGRYGYTF.

This chain joins TRBV3-1 (or the pseudogene TRBV3-2) and TRBJ2-5; tentatively, D is TRBD2 (5 bases). V shed 3 bases and J shed 4 bases, with 15 bases lying between them. The V gene's germline CDR1 is LGHDT and CDR2 YNNKEL (reference sequence). There are 15 residues in the CDR3. DNA of the CDR3: TGTGCCAGCAGCCACCGGACCGGGATGGGAGAGACCCAGTACTTC. Translation: CASSHRTGMGETQYF.

This chain joins TRBV5-1 and TRBJ1-1; D gene unclear. CDR1 and CDR2 (germline): SGHRS, YFSETQ. Trimming took 0 bases from V and 3 from J, leaving 9 bases between them. CDR3 length: 14 amino acids. This CDR3 is CASSLEQDYTEAFF. CDR3 DNA sequence: TGCGCCAGCAGCTTGGAGCAGGATTACACTGAAGCTTTCTTT.

This sequence joins TRBV5-6 and TRBJ1-2, with D possibly TRBD1 on 6 matching bases. CDR3 length: 14 amino acids. V was shortened by 4 bases and J by 2 bases, with 12 bases between the two germline ends. Germline V gene sequence: CDR1 SGHDT, CDR2 YYEEEE. The DNA of the CDR3 is TGTGCCAGCAGCATAACAGGGATGAACTATGGCTACACCTTC. Translated, it gives CASSITGMNYGYTF.

The CDR3 is CASSEGSGGRGEQFF. As DNA, the CDR3 is TGTGCCAGCAGTGAAGGTAGCGGGGGGCGGGGTGAGCAGTTCTTC. The J gene is TRBJ2-1, the V gene TRBV2; TRBD2 aligns across 10 bases. V trimming: 1 base; J trimming: 9 bases; junction bases outside the gene matches: 6. Germline lookup yields CDR1 SNHLY and CDR2 FYNNEI. CDR3 size: 15 residues.

The chain has TRBV19 and TRBJ2-3; 8 bases fit TRBD1. Germline-derived CDR1 and CDR2 are LNHDA and SQIVND (reference sequence). The CDR3 runs to 14 residues. V lost 4 bases and J lost 6; bases outside the gene matches: 6. The DNA of the CDR3 is TGTGCCAGTAGTAATGACAGGGGCATGGATACGCAGTATTTT. It specifies CASSNDRGMDTQYF.

The chain is built from TRBV5-4 and TRBJ2-5, with a tentative D call TRBD1 (6 bases). Germline V gene data show CDR1 as SGHNT and CDR2 as YYREEE (reference sequence). V was trimmed by 0 bases and J by 1 base, leaving 10 bases between them. This CDR3 is built from 15 residues. As DNA, the CDR3 is TGTGCCAGCAGCTTGGGACAGGTCCTCCAAGAGACCCAGTACTTC. It encodes CASSLGQVLQETQYF.

The gene calls are TRBV3-1 (or the pseudogene TRBV3-2) and TRBJ2-5; 8 bases are shared with TRBD1. In germline, CDR1 is LGHDT, CDR2 YNNKEL (reference sequence). The CDR3 is 16 amino acids. J was trimmed by 5 bases and V by 0 bases; bases with no gene match: 8. This CDR3 is CASSQDTTDRAETQYF. The CDR3 DNA follows: TGTGCCAGCAGCCAAGATACCACGGACAGGGCTGAGACCCAGTACTTC.

The genes are TRBV7-3 and TRBJ1-2, with D possibly being TRBD1 (5 bases). The CDR3 is 14 amino acids. Germline-derived CDR1 and CDR2 are SGHTA and FQGTGA. Trimming removed 3 bases from V and 4 bases from J, with 12 bases in between. In nucleotides, the CDR3 is TGTGCCAGCAGCTTGACGGGGGACGGCTATGGCTACACCTTC. Its translation: CASSLTGDGYGYTF. Variable domain in full (rest from reference TRBV7-3 and TRBJ1-2): GAGVSQTPSNKVTEKGKYVELRCDPISGHTALYWYRQSLGQGPEFLIYFQGTGAADDSGLPNDRFFAVRPEGSVSTLKIQRTERGDSAVYLCASSLTGDGYGYTFGSGTRLTVV.

This clone was picked up one time. The V and J genes are TRBV15 and TRBJ2-1; 7 bases are a match to TRBD2. This CDR3 contains 17 residues. Germline CDR1 and CDR2: LNHNV and YYDKDF (reference sequence). V gave up 5 bases and J gave up 5 bases; unmatched junction bases: 15. The CDR3 coding sequence is TGTGCCACCAGCGGGCTGGATGGGAGGGGCCTCCACAATGAGCAGTTCTTC. This codes for CATSGLDGRGLHNEQFF.

The chain couples TRBV19 to TRBJ2-1; the match to TRBD1 covers 12 bases. Germline V CDR1 and CDR2: LNHDA, SQIVND (reference sequence). With V trimmed by 10 bases and J by 9 bases, 7 bases remained unmatched. The CDR3 contains 13 residues. The CDR3 loop reads CATMGQGAIEQFF. The CDR3 DNA reads TGTGCCACTATGGGACAGGGGGCAATTGAGCAGTTCTTC.

This rearrangement joins TRBV5-1 to TRBJ2-5; TRBD1 matches at 8 bases. V was pared by 1 base and J by 5 bases, with 7 bases of the junction left unmatched. There are 15 residues in the CDR3. Germline lookup yields CDR1 SGHRS and CDR2 YFSETQ. The CDR3, as DNA: TGCGCCAGCAGCTTGCGGACAGGGATTGGGGAGACCCAGTACTTC. The encoded protein is CASSLRTGIGETQYF.

The V gene is TRBV19, the J gene TRBJ2-3, with D possibly TRBD2 on 6 matching bases. The CDR3 contains 15 residues. V was trimmed by 5 bases and J by 0 bases, leaving 12 bases between them. CDR1 and CDR2 from the germline V gene are LNHDA and SQIVND (reference sequence). CDR3 sequence: CASSSAGKSTDTQYF. CDR3 DNA sequence: TGTGCCAGTAGTTCGGCGGGGAAAAGCACAGATACGCAGTATTTT. The complete variable domain, with remaining parts taken from reference TRBV19 and TRBJ2-3, reads DGGITQSPKYLFRKEGQNVTLSCEQNLNHDAMYWYRQDPGQGLRLIYYSQIVNDFQKGDIAEGYSVSREKKESFPLTVTSAQKNPTAFYLCASSSAGKSTDTQYFGPGTRLTVL.

Only a few counts were recorded for this clone. This chain connects TRBV25-1 to TRBJ1-2, with TRBD1 matching 8 bases. Germline V gives CDR1 MGHDK, CDR2 SYGVNS. CDR3 length equals 16 residues. The trim removed 4 bases at V and 3 bases at J, leaving 10 bases unmatched. The CDR3 DNA sequence: TGTGCCAGCAGTGGGGGGAGGACAGGGAGAGACTATGGCTACACCTTC. Residues: CASSGGRTGRDYGYTF.

This clone came up a few times. The chain employs TRBV28 and TRBJ2-7; tentatively, D is TRBD1 (6 bases). V gave up 4 bases and J gave up 3 bases, with 19 bases separating them. Per the germline V gene, CDR1 is MDHEN and CDR2 is SYDVKM. This CDR3 is 16 amino acids long. The CDR3: CASSSAGAWVNYEQYV. CDR3 nucleotides: TGTGCCAGCAGTTCTGCAGGGGCTTGGGTAAACTACGAGCAGTACGTC.

The chain carries TRBV4-1 and TRBJ2-7, with a possible D match to TRBD1 (6 bases). The V end lost 1 base, the J end lost 4 bases, and 11 bases lay between the germline ends. CDR1 MGHRA and CDR2 YSYEKL come from the germline V gene. This CDR3 contains 14 residues. Here the CDR3 reads CASSQAQGPYEQYF. CDR3 DNA sequence: TGCGCCAGCAGCCAAGCGCAGGGGCCGTACGAGCAGTACTTC.

The CDR3, as DNA: TGTGCCAGCAGAGCACGGGACACCCAGAACACTGAAGCTTTCTTT. Its protein product is CASRARDTQNTEAFF. This rearrangement joins TRBV7-9 to TRBJ1-1; possibly TRBD1 for D (6 bases). Germline loops: CDR1 SEHNR, CDR2 FQNEAQ (reference sequence). The V end was cut by 6 bases, the J end by 1 base, with 15 bases between. The CDR3 covers 15 residues.

This clone was observed a single time. The chain couples TRBV18 to TRBJ2-1, with no clear D. Germline V gene data show CDR1 as KGHSH and CDR2 as LQKENI. The CDR3 totals 15 residues. Trimming took off 3 bases at V and 0 bases at J, with 9 bases between the two ends. The CDR3 DNA reads TGTGCCAGCTCACCTGGTCCGAGCTCCTACAATGAGCAGTTCTTC. It translates to CASSPGPSSYNEQFF.

The chain has TRBV5-4 and TRBJ1-2; TRBD1 might be the D (6 bases). The CDR3 consists of 14 residues. CDR1 and CDR2 (germline): SGHNT, YYREEE (reference sequence). V gave up 3 bases and J gave up 7 bases, with 16 bases separating them. The CDR3 DNA follows: TGTGCCAGCAGCTCAGACAAACAGGGAATTGGCTACACCTTC. Protein: CASSSDKQGIGYTF.